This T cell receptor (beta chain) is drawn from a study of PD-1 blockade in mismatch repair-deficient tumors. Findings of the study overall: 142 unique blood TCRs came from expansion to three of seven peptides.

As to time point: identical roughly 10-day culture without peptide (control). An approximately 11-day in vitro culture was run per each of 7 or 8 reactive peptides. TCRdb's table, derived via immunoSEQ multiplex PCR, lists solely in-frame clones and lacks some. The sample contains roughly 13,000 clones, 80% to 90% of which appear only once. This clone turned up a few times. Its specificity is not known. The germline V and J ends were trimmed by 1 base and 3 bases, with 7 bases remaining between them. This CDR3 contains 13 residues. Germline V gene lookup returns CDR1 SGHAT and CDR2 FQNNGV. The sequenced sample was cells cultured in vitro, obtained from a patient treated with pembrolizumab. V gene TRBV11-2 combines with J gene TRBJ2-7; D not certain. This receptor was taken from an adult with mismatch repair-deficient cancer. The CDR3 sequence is CASSLGLNYEQYF. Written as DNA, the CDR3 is TGTGCCAGCAGCTTAGGCCTGAACTACGAGCAGTACTTC.